The 15 T cell receptor beta chains listed next were all sequenced from one sample in a study of T-cell memory formation after mild COVID-19. MiXCR, applied by TCRdb to the 5' RACE reads, yields one record per CDR3 protein. This table has roughly 120,000 distinct CDR3 sequences, roughly 20% appearing once. Sequencing was performed on PBMCs or a T cell subset sorted from them (not recorded which). The receptors come from a man aged 18 to 35 who had mild COVID-19 (a few samples of this study predate the infection). Cell type and time point are not known.

This clonotype was seen a handful of times. The chain employs TRBV5-1 and TRBJ2-1; TRBD2 is a possible D gene (6 bases). V gave up 1 base and J gave up 8 bases, with 10 bases separating them. The CDR3 runs 13 residues. Germline CDR1 reads SGHRS; CDR2 reads YFSETQ. The CDR3 is CASSLLREHEQFF. The CDR3 DNA is TGCGCCAGCAGCTTGTTACGGGAGCATGAGCAGTTCTTC. Full variable domain (outside the CDR3, taken from reference TRBV5-1 and TRBJ2-1): KAGVTQTPRYLIKTRGQQVTLSCSPISGHRSVSWYQQTPGQGLQFLFEYFSETQRNKGNFPGRFSGRQFSNSRSEMNVSTLELGDSALYLCASSLLREHEQFFGPGTRLTVL.

DNA of the CDR3: TGTGCCAGCAGACCCTGGTCCCGAACTGAAGCTTTCTTT. Amino acids: CASRPWSRTEAFF. This chain uses TRBV7-6 with TRBJ1-1; D uncertain. Deletions cut 6 bases from V and 5 bases from J, with 13 bases between. CDR1 is SGHVS, CDR2 FNYEAQ, per germline. CDR3 length: 13 amino acids.

This clonotype was seen only a few times. CDR3 bases: TGTGCCAGCAGCCAAGTTCGGGGATCCACCGGGGAGCTGTTTTTT. This codes for CASSQVRGSTGELFF. The chain employs TRBV3-1 and TRBJ2-2, with D perhaps TRBD2 (5 bases). This CDR3 region has 15 residues. The V gene's germline CDR1 is LGHDT and CDR2 YNNKEL (reference sequence). Trimming shortened V by 1 base and J by 4 bases, and 10 bases separated the two germline ends.

In this sample, this clonotype turned up a few times. The DNA for the CDR3 is TGTGCCACCCCCCACAGGGGCTACGAGCAGTACGTC. Protein product: CATPHRGYEQYV. This chain connects TRBV13 to TRBJ2-7, with TRBD1 matching 7 bases. This CDR3 has 12 amino acids. The J segment lost 3 bases and the V segment lost 10 bases, leaving 6 bases of the junction unmatched. From germline, CDR1 is PRHDT and CDR2 FYEKMQ (reference sequence).

This clonotype came up a few times. The rearrangement joins TRBV12-3 or TRBV12-4 to TRBJ1-1; D perhaps matches TRBD1 (5 bases). CDR3 length equals 14 residues. V lost 5 bases and J 1 base, leaving 11 bases between the germline ends. CDR3 residues: CASSLRVRNTEAFF. In DNA form, the CDR3 reads TGTGCCAGCAGTCTCAGGGTTCGGAACACTGAAGCTTTCTTT.

This clonotype was seen only a few times. The rearrangement joins TRBV5-1 to TRBJ2-1; D may be TRBD1 (5 bases). With 1 base removed from V and 7 bases from J, the gap between germline ends came to 15 bases. The CDR3 spans 15 residues. CDR1 is SGHRS and CDR2 is YFSETQ in the germline V gene. CDR3 sequence: CASSLRWGQLNEQFF. The CDR3 DNA sequence: TGCGCCAGCAGCTTGAGGTGGGGCCAGTTGAATGAGCAGTTCTTC.

The chain carries TRBV6-5 and TRBJ2-3; 9 bases are a match to TRBD1. The trim removed 2 bases at V and 4 bases at J, leaving 4 bases unmatched. Germline V gives CDR1 MNHEY, CDR2 SVGAGI. The CDR3 runs 15 residues. The CDR3 reads CASSYRDRVSDTQYF. In nucleotides, the CDR3 is TGTGCCAGCAGTTACCGGGACAGGGTGTCAGATACGCAGTATTTT.

The chain recombines TRBV29-1 with TRBJ2-7; D may be TRBD1 (5 bases). Germline V gene lookup returns CDR1 SQVTM and CDR2 ANQGSEA. The CDR3 is made up of 12 amino acids. V was trimmed by 4 bases and J by 2 bases, leaving 9 bases between them. CDR3 sequence: CSVADTAYEQYF. The CDR3 region has the DNA TGCAGCGTTGCGGACACAGCCTACGAGCAGTACTTC.

The table lists this clonotype with a count of one. The chain links TRBV25-1 to TRBJ2-5, with 9 nucleotides matching TRBD1. Germline V gene sequence: CDR1 MGHDK, CDR2 SYGVNS. The CDR3 loop spans 13 amino acids. V shed 6 bases, J shed 5 bases, and the junction held 4 bases outside the gene matches. The CDR3 region has the DNA TGTGCCAGCAGCACAGGGGGCCCTGAGACCCAGTACTTC. Amino acid sequence: CASSTGGPETQYF. Full variable domain (rest looked up from reference TRBV25-1 and TRBJ2-5): EADIYQTPRYLVIGTGKKITLECSQTMGHDKMYWYQQDPGMELHLIHYSYGVNSTEKGDLSSESTVSRIRTEHFPLTLESARPSHTSQYLCASSTGGPETQYFGPGTRLLVL.

This clonotype was recorded a few times. The chain carries TRBV6-5 and TRBJ1-2; D unclear. This CDR3 is built from 12 residues. V was cut by 4 bases and J by 8 bases, with 11 bases left in between. The germline gives CDR1 MNHEY, CDR2 SVGAGI. The chain's CDR3 is CASSSGSAGYTF. CDR3 sequence (DNA): TGTGCCAGCAGTTCCGGGTCGGCGGGCTACACCTTC.

This clonotype was counted a few times. The chain combines TRBV6-6 with TRBJ1-1; D remains ambiguous. V shed 5 bases and J shed 1 base, with 8 bases lying between them. The CDR3 is 13 residues long. The germline gives CDR1 MNHNY, CDR2 SVGAGI (reference sequence). The CDR3 coding sequence is TGTGCCAGCAGTGGCGAGGGGAACACTGAAGCTTTCTTT. Protein: CASSGEGNTEAFF.

The chain recombines TRBV5-1 with TRBJ2-3; no reliable D call. Deletions cut 3 bases from V and 6 bases from J, with 8 bases between. The germline V gene has CDR1 SGHRS and CDR2 YFSETQ. The CDR3 is 12 amino acids. This CDR3 reads CASSYELDTQYF. CDR3 coding DNA: TGCGCCAGCAGCTACGAATTGGATACGCAGTATTTT.

The rearrangement joins TRBV6-5 to TRBJ2-2, with D perhaps being TRBD1 or TRBD2 (5 bases each). The germline V and J ends were trimmed by 2 bases and 0 bases, with 10 bases remaining between them. This CDR3 has 16 amino acids. Germline CDR1 reads MNHEY; CDR2 reads SVGAGI. CDR3: CASSYPGTSNTGELFF. The DNA of the CDR3 is TGTGCCAGCAGTTACCCCGGGACCTCGAACACCGGGGAGCTGTTTTTT.

The chain is built from TRBV6-6 and TRBJ2-1, with 10 nucleotides matching TRBD1. This CDR3 has 16 residues. Unmatched junction bases numbered 11, after V lost 4 bases and J lost 8 bases. Germline CDR1 reads MNHNY; CDR2 reads SVGAGI (reference sequence). The CDR3 nucleotides are TGTGCCAGCAGTTGGACCGGGACAGGGGCAGGTGATGAGCAGTTCTTC. The encoded protein is CASSWTGTGAGDEQFF.

This clonotype showed up just a few times. The chain joins TRBV6-1 to TRBJ1-3; unclear D gene. Germline V lookup: CDR1 MNHNS, CDR2 SASEGT. This CDR3 spans 16 amino acids. The CDR3 here is CAPAVGGLRSGNTIYF. In nucleotides, the CDR3 is TGTGCACCAGCGGTAGGAGGACTGCGCTCTGGAAACACCATATATTTT.